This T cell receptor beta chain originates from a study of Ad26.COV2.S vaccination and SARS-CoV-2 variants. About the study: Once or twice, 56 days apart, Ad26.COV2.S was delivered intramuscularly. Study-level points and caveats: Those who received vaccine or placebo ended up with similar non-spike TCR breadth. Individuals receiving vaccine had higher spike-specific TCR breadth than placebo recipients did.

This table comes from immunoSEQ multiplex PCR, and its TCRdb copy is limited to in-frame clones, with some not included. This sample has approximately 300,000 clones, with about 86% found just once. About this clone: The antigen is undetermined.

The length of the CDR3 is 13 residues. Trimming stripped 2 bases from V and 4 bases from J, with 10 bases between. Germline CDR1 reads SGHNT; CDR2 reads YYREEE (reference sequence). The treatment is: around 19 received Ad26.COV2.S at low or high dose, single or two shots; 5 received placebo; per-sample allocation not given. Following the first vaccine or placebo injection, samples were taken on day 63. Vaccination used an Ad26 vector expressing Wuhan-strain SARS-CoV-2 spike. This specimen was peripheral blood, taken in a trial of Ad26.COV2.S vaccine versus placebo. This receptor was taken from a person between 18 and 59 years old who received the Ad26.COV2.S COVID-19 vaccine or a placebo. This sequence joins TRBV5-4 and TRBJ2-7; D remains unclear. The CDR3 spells CASSFGSSYEQYF. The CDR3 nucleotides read TGTGCCAGCAGCTTCGGTAGCTCGTACGAGCAGTACTTC.